This T cell receptor (beta chain) was observed in a study of early T cells in non-severe SARS-CoV-2 infection. Overall study context: Bulk RNA from unsorted whole blood was sequenced; chains were unpaired.

Study-wide findings and caveats: VDJdb-based annotation leaned toward anti-spike CD8 responses and missed private and CD4 specificities.

V shed 5 bases and J shed 0 bases, with 11 bases lying between them. The CDR3 is 14 residues long. Germline CDR1 and CDR2: SGHNT and YYREEE (reference sequence). This clonotype was picked up many times. Its antigen remains unidentified. TCRdb itself ran the 5' RACE reads through MiXCR, one entry per CDR3 protein. This sample has around 53,000 distinct CDR3 sequences, with about 7.4% found just once. This clonotype originated in an adult who was a healthcare worker with PCR-confirmed SARS-CoV-2 infection or an uninfected control (not recorded which). The sample taken for sequencing was whole blood. This chain joins TRBV5-4 and TRBJ1-1; D possibly corresponds to TRBD1 (5 bases). The CDR3 region has the DNA TGTGCCAGCAGATACGGGGCTATGAACACTGAAGCTTTCTTT. Translating gives CASRYGAMNTEAFF.